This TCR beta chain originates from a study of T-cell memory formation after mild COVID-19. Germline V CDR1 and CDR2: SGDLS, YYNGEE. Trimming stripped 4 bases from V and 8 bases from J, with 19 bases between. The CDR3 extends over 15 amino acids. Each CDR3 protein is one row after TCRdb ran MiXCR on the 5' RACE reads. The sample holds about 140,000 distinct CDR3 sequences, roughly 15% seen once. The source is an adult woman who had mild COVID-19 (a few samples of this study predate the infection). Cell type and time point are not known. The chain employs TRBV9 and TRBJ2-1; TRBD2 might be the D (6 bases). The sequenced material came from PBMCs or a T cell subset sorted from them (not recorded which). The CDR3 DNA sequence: TGTGCCAGCAGCCCCCCTTCGATGGTAGCGGATGAGCAGTTCTTC. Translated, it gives CASSPPSMVADEQFF. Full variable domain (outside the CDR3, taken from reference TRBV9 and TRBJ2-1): DSGVTQTPKHLITATGQRVTLRCSPRSGDLSVYWYQQSLDQGLQFLIQYYNGEERAKGNILERFSAQQFPDLHSELNLSSLELGDSALYFCASSPPSMVADEQFFGPGTRLTVL.